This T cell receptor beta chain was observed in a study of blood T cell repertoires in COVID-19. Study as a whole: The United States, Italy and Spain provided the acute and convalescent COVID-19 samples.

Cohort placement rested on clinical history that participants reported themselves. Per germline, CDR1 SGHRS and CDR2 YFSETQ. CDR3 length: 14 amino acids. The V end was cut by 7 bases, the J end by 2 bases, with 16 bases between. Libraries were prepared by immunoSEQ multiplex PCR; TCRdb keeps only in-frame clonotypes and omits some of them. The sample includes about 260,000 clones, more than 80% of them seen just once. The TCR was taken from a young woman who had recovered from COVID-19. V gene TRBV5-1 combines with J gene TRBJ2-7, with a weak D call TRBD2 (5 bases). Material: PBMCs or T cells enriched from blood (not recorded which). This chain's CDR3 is CASRHQERAYEQYF. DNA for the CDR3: TGCGCCAGCCGGCACCAGGAGAGGGCCTACGAGCAGTACTTC.